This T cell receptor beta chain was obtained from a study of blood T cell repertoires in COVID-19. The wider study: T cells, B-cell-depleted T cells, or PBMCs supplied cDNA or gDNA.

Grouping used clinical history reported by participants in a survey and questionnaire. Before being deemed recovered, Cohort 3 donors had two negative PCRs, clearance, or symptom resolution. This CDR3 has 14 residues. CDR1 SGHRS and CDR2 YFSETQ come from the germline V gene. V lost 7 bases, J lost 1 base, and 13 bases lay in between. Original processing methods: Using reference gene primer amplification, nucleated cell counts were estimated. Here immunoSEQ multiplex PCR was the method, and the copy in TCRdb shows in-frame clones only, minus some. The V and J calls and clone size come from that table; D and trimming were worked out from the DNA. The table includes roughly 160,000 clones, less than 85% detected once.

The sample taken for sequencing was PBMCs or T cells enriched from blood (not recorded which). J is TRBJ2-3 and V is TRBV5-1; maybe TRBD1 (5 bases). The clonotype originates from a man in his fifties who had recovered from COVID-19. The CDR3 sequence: CASALQGRTDTQYF. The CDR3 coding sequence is TGCGCCAGCGCCCTCCAGGGCCGCACAGATACGCAGTATTTT. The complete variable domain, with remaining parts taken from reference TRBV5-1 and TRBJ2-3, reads KAGVTQTPRYLIKTRGQQVTLSCSPISGHRSVSWYQQTPGQGLQFLFEYFSETQRNKGNFPGRFSGRQFSNSRSEMNVSTLELGDSALYLCASALQGRTDTQYFGPGTRLTVL.